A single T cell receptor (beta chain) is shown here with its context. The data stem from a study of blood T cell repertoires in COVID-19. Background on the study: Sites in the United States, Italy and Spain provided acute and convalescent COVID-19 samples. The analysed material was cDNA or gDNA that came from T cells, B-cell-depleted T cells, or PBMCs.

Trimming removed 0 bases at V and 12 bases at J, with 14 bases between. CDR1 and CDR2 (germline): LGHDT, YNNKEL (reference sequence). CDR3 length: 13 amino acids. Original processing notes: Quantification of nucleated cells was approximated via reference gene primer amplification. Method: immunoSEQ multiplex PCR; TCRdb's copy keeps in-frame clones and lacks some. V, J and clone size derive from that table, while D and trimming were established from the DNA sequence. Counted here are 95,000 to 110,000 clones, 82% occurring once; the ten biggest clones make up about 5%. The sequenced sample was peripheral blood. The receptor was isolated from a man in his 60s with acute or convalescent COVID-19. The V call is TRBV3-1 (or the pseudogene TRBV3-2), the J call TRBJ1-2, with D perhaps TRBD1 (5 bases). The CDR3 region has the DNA TGTGCCAGCAGCCAAGATGGCCAGGCCAGGGACACCTTC. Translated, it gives CASSQDGQARDTF.